Presented here are 18 T cell receptor beta chains from one specimen sequenced in a study of beta chain features in type 1 diabetes. The study's findings and limits: Among all four CD4+ subsets, Type 1 diabetes patients had TCRB CDR3s that were moderately but significantly shorter.

No antigens are known for them. cDNA synthesis used the whole RNA isolate, giving expressed TCRB sequences. Data came from immunoSEQ multiplex PCR; TCRdb stores just in-frame clones and leaves some out. The sample shows about 47,000 clones, roughly 47% of them seen only once. The sequencing sample was made of stem cell memory CD4+ T cells from blood. The receptors here all came from a man younger than 40 with type 1 diabetes.

CDR3: CAIRGDSGSSYEQFF. The DNA of the CDR3 is TGTGCCATCAGGGGAGATAGCGGGAGTTCATATGAGCAGTTCTTC. The chain is built from TRBV10-3 and TRBJ2-1; 9 bases are shared with TRBD2. J was trimmed by 8 bases and V by 6 bases; bases with no gene match: 11. Germline V gene data show CDR1 as ENHRY and CDR2 as SYGVKD. This CDR3 spans 15 amino acids.

The chain recombines TRBV6-6 with TRBJ1-5, with TRBD1 matching over 9 bases. V dropped 7 bases and J dropped 4; count of bases not matched to a gene: 8. This CDR3 has 15 amino acids. From germline, CDR1 is MNHNY and CDR2 SVGAGI (reference sequence). As DNA, the CDR3 is TGTGCCAGCATCCGGGACAGGGCCGTGAATCAGCCCCAGCATTTT. Its protein product is CASIRDRAVNQPQHF.

Details on this clone: Germline is not matched at one junction end, which may reflect a read error. This chain links TRBV19 with TRBJ1-1; D is undetermined. The length of the CDR3 is 13 residues. The germline V gene encodes CDR1 LNHDA and CDR2 SQIVND (reference sequence). CDR3 in amino acids: CASLISRGTGAFF. CDR3 sequence (DNA): TGTGCCAGCCTTATCTCGCGGGGAACTGGAGCTTTCTTT.

The chain carries TRBV20-1 and TRBJ2-1; a weak D match, TRBD2 (5 bases). Looked up from germline, CDR1 is DFQATT and CDR2 is SNEGSKA (reference sequence). Trimming stripped 3 bases from V and 10 bases from J, with 10 bases between. The CDR3 has 11 residues. In nucleotides, the CDR3 is TGCAGTGCTAGTGCGGGCAGGGAGCAGTTCTTC. Protein product: CSASAGREQFF.

This sequence joins TRBV10-3 and TRBJ2-1; D is perhaps TRBD1 (6 bases). V lost 7 bases and J 5 bases, leaving 9 bases between the germline ends. The germline gives CDR1 ENHRY, CDR2 SYGVKD. The CDR3 loop spans 12 amino acids. CDR3 region: CAIKGTNNEQFF. Here the CDR3 DNA reads TGTGCCATCAAAGGGACAAACAATGAGCAGTTCTTC.

The chain couples TRBV28 to TRBJ2-2; perhaps TRBD1 as D (5 bases). Trimming shortened V by 2 bases and J by 7 bases, and 11 bases separated the two germline ends. There are 14 residues in the CDR3. The germline V gene encodes CDR1 MDHEN and CDR2 SYDVKM. The CDR3 region has the DNA TGTGCCAGCAGTTTACTACTTAGGGGCGGGGAGCTGTTTTTT. It specifies CASSLLLRGGELFF.

V is TRBV7-9 and J is TRBJ1-2; maybe TRBD1 (6 bases). Germline loops: CDR1 SEHNR, CDR2 FQNEAQ (reference sequence). The CDR3 is made up of 14 amino acids. V was trimmed by 5 bases and J by 6 bases, leaving 16 bases between them. This CDR3 is CASSASTGLDGYTF. CDR3 bases: TGTGCCAGCAGCGCCTCAACAGGGTTGGATGGCTACACCTTC.

A few counts support this clone. J is TRBJ2-7 and V is TRBV6-1; TRBD2 is a possible D gene (6 bases). Germline V CDR1 and CDR2: MNHNS, SASEGT. Between the trimmed V and J ends, which lost 7 bases and 5 bases, there was a span of 15 bases. The CDR3 is 13 residues long. CDR3 region: CASTPTRIHEQYF. CDR3 DNA: TGTGCCAGCACCCCGACTAGGATACACGAGCAGTACTTC.

In nucleotides, the CDR3 is TGTGCCAGCTCACCAGGCAGGGTGACACGTGGCTACACCTTC. Protein product: CASSPGRVTRGYTF. This chain joins TRBV18 and TRBJ1-2; D possibly corresponds to TRBD1 (5 bases). Trimming took off 2 bases at V and 7 bases at J, with 14 bases between the two ends. CDR1 KGHSH and CDR2 LQKENI come from the germline V gene. The CDR3 totals 14 residues.

This clone was seen a handful of times. V is TRBV7-9 and J is TRBJ2-7; 9 bases agree with TRBD1. The CDR3 is 16 amino acids. Trimming cost V 4 bases and J 7 bases; bases outside gene matches: 14. Germline CDR1 is SEHNR and CDR2 is FQNEAQ (reference sequence). The CDR3 DNA follows: TGTGCCAGCAGCTACATAACTGGGACAGGGTCTAAGGAGCAGTACTTC. Protein: CASSYITGTGSKEQYF.

This clone occurred a few times. The chain recombines TRBV21-1 with TRBJ2-2; TRBD2, the table's D call, was not compared with the DNA. TRBV21-1 is a recognized pseudogene. The CDR3 loop spans 15 amino acids. CDR3 sequence: CASSKRRSWAGELFF. The CDR3 DNA sequence: TGTGCCAGCAGCAAACGGCGGAGTTGGGCCGGGGAGCTGTTTTTT.

The J gene is TRBJ2-3, the V gene TRBV7-6; D might be TRBD2 (6 bases). The V end was cut by 2 bases, the J end by 2 bases, with 14 bases between. Germline V gene sequence: CDR1 SGHVS, CDR2 FNYEAQ. The CDR3 is made up of 16 amino acids. The CDR3 DNA reads TGTGCCAGCAGCTTAACGGCGGGATTACCCACAGATACGCAGTATTTT. Translation: CASSLTAGLPTDTQYF.

The table lists this clone with a few counts. The chain links TRBV5-1 to TRBJ2-1; maybe TRBD2 (5 bases). The CDR3 totals 14 residues. V was shortened by 4 bases and J by 6 bases, with 14 bases between the two germline ends. Germline V lookup: CDR1 SGHRS, CDR2 YFSETQ. CDR3 region: CASSPRGGVNEQFF. The CDR3, as DNA: TGCGCCAGCAGCCCCCGGGGTGGGGTCAATGAGCAGTTCTTC.

The CDR3 region has the DNA TGCGCCAGCAGCATATCTTGGGCGGGTGAAGCTTTCTTT. As protein: CASSISWAGEAFF. The rearrangement joins TRBV5-1 to TRBJ1-1; D is undetermined. Germline CDR1 SGHRS, CDR2 YFSETQ. The CDR3 has 13 amino acids. V was cut by 4 bases and J by 7 bases, with 14 bases left in between.

The V gene is TRBV18, the J gene TRBJ2-7, with TRBD2 identical over 12 bases. The germline gives CDR1 KGHSH, CDR2 LQKENI. There are 21 residues in the CDR3. With 6 bases clipped from V and 0 bases from J, the junction kept 21 bases outside the gene matches. CDR3 nucleotides: TGTGCCAGCTCCCCCGGGACAGCCCCACGGACTAGCGGGACCTCCTCCTACGAGCAGTACTTC. It encodes CASSPGTAPRTSGTSSYEQYF.

This clone was counted a few times. This chain uses TRBV5-1 with TRBJ2-3, with 8 bases aligning to TRBD2. Germline V gives CDR1 SGHRS, CDR2 YFSETQ. J gave up 2 bases and V 3 bases, and 5 bases lay outside the gene matches. CDR3 length: 15 residues. CDR3 amino acids: CASSSLAGTTDTQYF. In DNA form, the CDR3 reads TGCGCCAGCAGCTCTCTAGCGGGTACCACAGATACGCAGTATTTT. The complete variable domain, with remaining parts taken from reference TRBV5-1 and TRBJ2-3, reads KAGVTQTPRYLIKTRGQQVTLSCSPISGHRSVSWYQQTPGQGLQFLFEYFSETQRNKGNFPGRFSGRQFSNSRSEMNVSTLELGDSALYLCASSSLAGTTDTQYFGPGTRLTVL.

V is TRBV19 and J is TRBJ1-2; D is perhaps TRBD1 (6 bases). This CDR3 is built from 14 residues. CDR1 and CDR2 from the germline V gene are LNHDA and SQIVND (reference sequence). V shed 6 bases and J shed 3 bases, with 14 bases lying between them. The CDR3 sequence is CASSPTGFHYGYTF. The CDR3 DNA sequence: TGTGCCAGTAGCCCCACAGGGTTTCACTATGGCTACACCTTC. Full variable domain (remainder filled in from reference TRBV19 and TRBJ1-2): DGGITQSPKYLFRKEGQNVTLSCEQNLNHDAMYWYRQDPGQGLRLIYYSQIVNDFQKGDIAEGYSVSREKKESFPLTVTSAQKNPTAFYLCASSPTGFHYGYTFGSGTRLTVV.

This clone was picked up a small number of times. The chain recombines TRBV6-5 with TRBJ2-3; a possible D gene is TRBD2 (5 bases). This CDR3 is 14 amino acids long. Germline V gene sequence: CDR1 MNHEY, CDR2 SVGAGI. The V end lost 0 bases, the J end lost 2 bases, and 6 bases lay between the germline ends. In DNA, the CDR3 is TGTGCCAGCAGTTACTCCGGACTCACAGATACGCAGTATTTT. Amino acid sequence: CASSYSGLTDTQYF.